What follows is one T cell receptor (beta chain) and its context. Its target is not known. Germline and junction disagree at one end, which may indicate a read error. Unsorted whole blood served as the source of blood RNA, and germline DNA was extracted as well. The sample originates from a study of tumor-infiltrating lymphocytes in primary liver carcinoma. Background on the study: The study reported T1-T3 N0M0 tumors spanning 4.2 to 10 cm. Study outcomes and limitations: Unsorted bulk samples meant CD4+ and CD8+ repertoires went uncompared. When set against blood, tumors had a significantly higher top-250-clone fraction (p = 0.039).

A constant-region primer primed TCR beta cDNA synthesis from roughly 510 ng of total RNA. Investigators got TCR beta libraries out of three nested multiplex PCR rounds, done with slightly modified ARM-PCR. Amplification in the first two PCR rounds was performed using TRBV1-TRBV30 forward primers and a C-beta reverse primer for 10 cycles each. A single record per CDR3 protein comes from TCRdb applying MiXCR to the multiplex PCR reads. The sample shows some 190,000 distinct CDR3 sequences, 60% of them seen only once. Germline lookup yields CDR1 MNHEY and CDR2 SVGAGI. The CDR3 spans 13 residues. The source material was peripheral blood. The clonotype originates from a man in his forties with primary liver carcinoma and hepatitis B virus infection. The rearrangement uses TRBV6-5 and TRBJ1-1, with D perhaps matching TRBD1 (6 bases). The CDR3 sequence is CARLQGSNTEASF. CDR3 bases: TGTGCCAGGCTACAGGGATCCAACACTGAAGCTTCCTTT.